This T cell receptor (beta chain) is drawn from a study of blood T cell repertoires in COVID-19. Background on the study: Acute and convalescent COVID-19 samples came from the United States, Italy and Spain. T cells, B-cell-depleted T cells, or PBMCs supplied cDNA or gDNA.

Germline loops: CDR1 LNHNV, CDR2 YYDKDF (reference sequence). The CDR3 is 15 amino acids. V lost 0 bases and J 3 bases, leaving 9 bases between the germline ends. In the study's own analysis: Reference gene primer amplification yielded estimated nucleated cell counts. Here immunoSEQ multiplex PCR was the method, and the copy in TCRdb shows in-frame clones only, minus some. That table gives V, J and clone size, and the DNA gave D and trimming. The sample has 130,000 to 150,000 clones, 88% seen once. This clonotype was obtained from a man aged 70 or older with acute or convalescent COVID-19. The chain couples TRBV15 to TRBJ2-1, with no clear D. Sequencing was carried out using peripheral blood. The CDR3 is CATSREAGNYNEQFF. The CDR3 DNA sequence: TGTGCCACCAGCAGAGAGGCTGGTAACTACAATGAGCAGTTCTTC.